What follows are 12 T cell receptor beta chains derived from one specimen sequenced in a study of cytomegalovirus exposure and HLA in healthy donors. PCR employed 60 Vbeta and 13 Jbeta primers. Here immunoSEQ multiplex PCR was the method, and the copy in TCRdb shows in-frame clones only, minus some. Of about 210,000 clones listed, over 75% are singletons. The sample consisted of PBMCs. The receptors stem from a woman between 50 and 59 years old in good health and CMV-seropositive.

The chain couples TRBV30 to TRBJ1-2; the D is unclear. V lost 0 bases and J 0 bases, leaving 8 bases between the germline ends. Looked up from germline, CDR1 is GTSNPN and CDR2 is SVGIG (reference sequence). This CDR3 comprises 14 residues. This CDR3 is CAWSVGLANYGYTF. The CDR3 bases are TGTGCCTGGAGTGTAGGCCTAGCTAACTATGGCTACACCTTC.

The chain is built from TRBV9 and TRBJ1-3, with unresolved D. Between the trimmed V and J ends, which lost 0 bases and 0 bases, there was a span of 7 bases. The CDR3 runs 15 residues. In germline, CDR1 is SGDLS, CDR2 YYNGEE. In DNA form, the CDR3 reads TGTGCCAGCAGCGTAGAAAGGAGCTCTGGAAACACCATATATTTT. This translates into CASSVERSSGNTIYF.

The chain has TRBV28 and TRBJ1-3; no definite D call. Trimming removed 5 bases from V and 0 bases from J, with 11 bases in between. The CDR3 has 15 amino acids. CDR1 is MDHEN, CDR2 SYDVKM, per germline. In DNA form, the CDR3 reads TGTGCCAGCAGTAGCGGCGCGCGCTCTGGAAACACCATATATTTT. It translates to CASSSGARSGNTIYF.

The rearrangement links TRBV6-5 to TRBJ2-7, with D tentatively TRBD1 (5 bases). V was cut by 5 bases and J by 1 base, with 12 bases left in between. The length of the CDR3 is 14 residues. Germline CDR1 is MNHEY and CDR2 is SVGAGI. CDR3 nucleotide sequence: TGTGCCAGCAGTGAAGTAGGGGAATCCTACGAGCAGTACTTC. Protein: CASSEVGESYEQYF.

The chain combines TRBV7-3 with TRBJ2-2, with 14 bases that match TRBD2. CDR1 is SGHTA, CDR2 FQGTGA, per germline. The CDR3 has 16 amino acids. The trim removed 5 bases at V and 4 bases at J, leaving 3 bases unmatched. The CDR3 is CASSDGTSGGTGELFF. The CDR3 nucleotides read TGTGCCAGCAGCGACGGGACTAGCGGGGGCACCGGGGAGCTGTTTTTT.

This clone was detected only once. Other DNA sequences from this sample encode an identical CDR3 as well. The chain is built from TRBV28 and TRBJ1-2; 8 nucleotides agree with TRBD1. V lost 5 bases, J lost 6 bases, and 5 bases stayed unmatched. The germline V gene has CDR1 MDHEN and CDR2 SYDVKM. CDR3 length: 13 amino acids. The CDR3 DNA reads as TGTGCCAGCAGTAGAAGACAGGGGCATGGCTACACCTTC. It translates to CASSRRQGHGYTF.

The chain joins TRBV5-4 to TRBJ2-3; D remains ambiguous. The CDR3 is 17 residues long. Looked up from germline, CDR1 is SGHNT and CDR2 is YYREEE (reference sequence). The germline V and J ends were trimmed by 3 bases and 4 bases, with 21 bases remaining between them. As DNA, the CDR3 is TGTGCCAGCAGCTCTCGATATTTCGCTCCTAGGTCAGATACGCAGTATTTT. Encoded protein: CASSSRYFAPRSDTQYF.

The table lists this clone with a few counts. Here the CDR3 DNA reads TGCGCCAGCAGTCGCGGGGGGGCGTACGGGCAGTTCTTC. It specifies CASSRGGAYGQFF. The rearrangement joins TRBV10-1 to TRBJ2-1, with 9 bases lining up with TRBD2. The germline gives CDR1 WNHNN, CDR2 SYGVQD (reference sequence). Trimming took 5 bases from V and 12 from J; bases not matched to a gene: 8. The CDR3 contains 13 residues.

The chain is built from TRBV4-1 and TRBJ1-1; D perhaps matches TRBD1 (5 bases). This CDR3 is built from 16 residues. The V end lost 4 bases, the J end lost 0 bases, and 15 bases lay between the germline ends. Germline values: CDR1 MGHRA, CDR2 YSYEKL. The CDR3, as DNA: TGCGCCAGCAGCCTCGGTACGGGGGGTATGAACACTGAAGCTTTCTTT. Translating gives CASSLGTGGMNTEAFF.

There are a few counts of this clone. The gene calls are TRBV6-5 and TRBJ1-5; D not certain. The CDR3 contains 12 residues. V dropped 6 bases and J dropped 6 bases, with 9 bases sitting between them. Per germline, CDR1 MNHEY and CDR2 SVGAGI. The CDR3: CASSRGGQPQHF. The CDR3 DNA is TGTGCCAGCAGCCGGGGTGGTCAGCCCCAGCATTTT.

V usage is TRBV19 and J usage is TRBJ1-1; D is perhaps TRBD1 (5 bases). The CDR3 has 14 residues. The germline CDR1 and CDR2 sequences are LNHDA and SQIVND (reference sequence). Between the trimmed V and J ends, which lost 6 bases and 3 bases, there was a span of 14 bases. The CDR3 loop is CASRSGVLDTEAFF. CDR3 in DNA: TGTGCCAGTAGGTCGGGGGTCCTAGACACTGAAGCTTTCTTT.

The chain has TRBV5-1 and TRBJ2-7; 12 nucleotides match TRBD1. V trimming: 4 bases; J trimming: 4 bases; junction bases outside the gene matches: 6. The germline V gene has CDR1 SGHRS and CDR2 YFSETQ. The CDR3 is 15 residues long. For the CDR3, the DNA is TGCGCCAGCAGCCTGGGACAGGGGGCAGGATACGAGCAGTACTTC. The encoded protein is CASSLGQGAGYEQYF.